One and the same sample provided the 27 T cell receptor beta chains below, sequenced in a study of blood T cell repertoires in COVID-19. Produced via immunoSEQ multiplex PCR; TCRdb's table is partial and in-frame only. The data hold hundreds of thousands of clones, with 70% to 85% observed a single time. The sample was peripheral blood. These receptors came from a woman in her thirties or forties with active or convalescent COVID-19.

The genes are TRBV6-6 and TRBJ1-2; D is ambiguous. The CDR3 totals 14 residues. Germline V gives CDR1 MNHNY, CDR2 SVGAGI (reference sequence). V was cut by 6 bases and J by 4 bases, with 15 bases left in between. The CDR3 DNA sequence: TGTGCCAGCAGGGCCGAGACTGGATCCTATGGCTACACCTTC. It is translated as CASRAETGSYGYTF.

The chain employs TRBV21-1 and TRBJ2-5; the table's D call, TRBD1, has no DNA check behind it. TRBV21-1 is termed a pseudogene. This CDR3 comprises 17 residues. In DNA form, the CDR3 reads TGTGCCAGCAGCTATCACCCGGGACAGGGGTCCCAAGAGACCCAGTACTTC. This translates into CASSYHPGQGSQETQYF.

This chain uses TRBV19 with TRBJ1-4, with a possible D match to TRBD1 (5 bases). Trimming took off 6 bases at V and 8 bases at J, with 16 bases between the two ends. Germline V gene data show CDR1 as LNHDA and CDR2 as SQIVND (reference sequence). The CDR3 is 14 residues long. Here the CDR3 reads CASSLDSSYEKLFF. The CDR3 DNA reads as TGTGCCAGTAGCCTTGACAGCTCTTACGAAAAACTGTTTTTT. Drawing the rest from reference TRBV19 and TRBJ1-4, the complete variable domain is DGGITQSPKYLFRKEGQNVTLSCEQNLNHDAMYWYRQDPGQGLRLIYYSQIVNDFQKGDIAEGYSVSREKKESFPLTVTSAQKNPTAFYLCASSLDSSYEKLFFGSGTQLSVL.

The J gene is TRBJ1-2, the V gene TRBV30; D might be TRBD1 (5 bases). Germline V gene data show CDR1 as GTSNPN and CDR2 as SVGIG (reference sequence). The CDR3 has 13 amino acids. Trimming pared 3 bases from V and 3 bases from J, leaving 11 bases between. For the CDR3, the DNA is TGTGCCTGGAGGTCCGACAGAGACTATGGCTACACCTTC. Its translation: CAWRSDRDYGYTF. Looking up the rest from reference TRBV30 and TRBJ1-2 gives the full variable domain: SQTIHQWPATLVQPVGSPLSLECTVEGTSNPNLYWYRQAAGRGLQLLFYSVGIGQISSEVPQNLSASRPQDRQFILSSKKLLLSDSGFYLCAWRSDRDYGYTFGSGTRLTVV.

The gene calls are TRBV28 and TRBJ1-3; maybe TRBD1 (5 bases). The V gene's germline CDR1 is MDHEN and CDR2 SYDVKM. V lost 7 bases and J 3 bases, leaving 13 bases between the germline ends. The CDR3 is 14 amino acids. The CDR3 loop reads CASMGRVDGNTIYF. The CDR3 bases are TGTGCCAGCATGGGCAGGGTGGATGGAAACACCATATATTTT.

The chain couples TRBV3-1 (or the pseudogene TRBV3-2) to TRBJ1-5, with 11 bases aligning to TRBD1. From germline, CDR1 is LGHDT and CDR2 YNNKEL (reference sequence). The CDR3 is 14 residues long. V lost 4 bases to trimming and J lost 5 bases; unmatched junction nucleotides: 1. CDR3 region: CASSRGQGDQPQHF. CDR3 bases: TGTGCCAGCAGCCGGGGACAGGGGGATCAGCCCCAGCATTTT.

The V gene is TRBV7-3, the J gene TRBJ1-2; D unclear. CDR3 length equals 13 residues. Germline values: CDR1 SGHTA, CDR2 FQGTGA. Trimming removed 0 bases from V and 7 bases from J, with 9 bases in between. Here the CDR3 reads CASSLTPSGGYTF. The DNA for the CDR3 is TGTGCCAGCAGCTTAACCCCGAGTGGTGGCTACACCTTC.

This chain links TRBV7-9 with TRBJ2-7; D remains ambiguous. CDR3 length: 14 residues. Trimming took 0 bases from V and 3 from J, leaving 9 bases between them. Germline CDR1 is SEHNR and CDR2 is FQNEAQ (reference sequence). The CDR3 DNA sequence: TGTGCCAGCAGCTTAGCTAGCTCAGACTACGAGCAGTACTTC. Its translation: CASSLASSDYEQYF.

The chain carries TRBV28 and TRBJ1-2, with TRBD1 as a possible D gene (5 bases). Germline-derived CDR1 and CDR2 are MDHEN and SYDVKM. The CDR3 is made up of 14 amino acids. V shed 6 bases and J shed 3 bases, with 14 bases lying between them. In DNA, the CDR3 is TGTGCCAGCAGCCACCTTAGACAGTACTATGGCTACACCTTC. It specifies CASSHLRQYYGYTF.

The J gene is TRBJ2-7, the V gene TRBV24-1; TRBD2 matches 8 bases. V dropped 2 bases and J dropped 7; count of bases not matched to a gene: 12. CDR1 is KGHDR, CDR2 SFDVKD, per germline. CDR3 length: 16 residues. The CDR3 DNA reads TGTGCCACCAGTGATTCCCATGGCGGGGGGCCTGAAGAGCAGTACTTC. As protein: CATSDSHGGGPEEQYF.

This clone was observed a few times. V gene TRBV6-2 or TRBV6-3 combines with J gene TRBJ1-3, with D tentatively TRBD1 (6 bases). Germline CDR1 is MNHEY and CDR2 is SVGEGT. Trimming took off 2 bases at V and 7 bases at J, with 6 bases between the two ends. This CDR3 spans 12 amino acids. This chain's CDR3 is CASSYTGNTIYF. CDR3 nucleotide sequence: TGTGCCAGCAGTTACACAGGGAACACCATATATTTT.

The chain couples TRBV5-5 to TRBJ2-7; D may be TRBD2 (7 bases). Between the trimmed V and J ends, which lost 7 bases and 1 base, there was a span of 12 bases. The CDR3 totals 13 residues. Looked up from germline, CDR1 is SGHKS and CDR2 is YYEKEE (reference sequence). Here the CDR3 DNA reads TGTGCCAGCTCGAGGGGGGGATCCTACGAGCAGTACTTC. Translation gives CASSRGGSYEQYF. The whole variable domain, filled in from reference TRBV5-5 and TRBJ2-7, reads DAGVTQSPTHLIKTRGQQVTLRCSPISGHKSVSWYQQVLGQGPQFIFQYYEKEERGRGNFPDRFSARQFPNYSSELNVNALLLGDSALYLCASSRGGSYEQYFGPGTRLTVT.

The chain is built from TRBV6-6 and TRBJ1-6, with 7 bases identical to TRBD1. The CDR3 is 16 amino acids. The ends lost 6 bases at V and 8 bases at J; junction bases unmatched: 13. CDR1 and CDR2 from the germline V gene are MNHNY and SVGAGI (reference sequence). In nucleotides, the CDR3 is TGTGCCAGCAGCCCAGGGGCTGACAGGGTGGATTCACCCCTCCACTTT. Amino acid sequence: CASSPGADRVDSPLHF.

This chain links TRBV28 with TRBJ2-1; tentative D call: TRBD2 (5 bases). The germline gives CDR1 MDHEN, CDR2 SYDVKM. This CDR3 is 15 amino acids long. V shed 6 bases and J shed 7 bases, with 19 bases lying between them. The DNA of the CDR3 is TGTGCCAGCAGCTCAGGCCCCACTAGGGTGAATGAGCAGTTCTTC. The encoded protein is CASSSGPTRVNEQFF. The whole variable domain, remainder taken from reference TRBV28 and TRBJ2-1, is DVKVTQSSRYLVKRTGEKVFLECVQDMDHENMFWYRQDPGLGLRLIYFSYDVKMKEKGDIPEGYSVSREKKERFSLILESASTNQTSMYLCASSSGPTRVNEQFFGPGTRLTVL.

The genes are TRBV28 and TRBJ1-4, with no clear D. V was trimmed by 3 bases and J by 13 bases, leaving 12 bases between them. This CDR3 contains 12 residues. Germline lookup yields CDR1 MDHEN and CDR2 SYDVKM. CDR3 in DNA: TGTGCCAGCAGTTTGCTTAATGAGGGACTGTTTTTT. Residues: CASSLLNEGLFF.

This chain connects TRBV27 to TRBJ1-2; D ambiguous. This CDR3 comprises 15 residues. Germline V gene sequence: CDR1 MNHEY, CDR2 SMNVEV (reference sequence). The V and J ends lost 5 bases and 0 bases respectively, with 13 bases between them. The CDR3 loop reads CASSLTFTANYGYTF. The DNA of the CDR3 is TGTGCCAGCAGTCTAACCTTCACAGCTAACTATGGCTACACCTTC.

CDR3 DNA sequence: TGCAGCGTTGAGACAGGGGGGAACACTGAAGCTTTCTTT. It specifies CSVETGGNTEAFF. The rearrangement links TRBV29-1 to TRBJ1-1, with 9 bases that match TRBD1. Looked up from germline, CDR1 is SQVTM and CDR2 is ANQGSEA. CDR3 length: 13 amino acids. The V segment lost 3 bases and the J segment 1 base; nucleotides outside the gene matches: 0.

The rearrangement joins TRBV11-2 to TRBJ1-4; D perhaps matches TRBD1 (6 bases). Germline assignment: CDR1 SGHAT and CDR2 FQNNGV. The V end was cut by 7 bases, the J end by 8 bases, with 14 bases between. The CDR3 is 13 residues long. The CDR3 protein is CASTQGGYEKLFF. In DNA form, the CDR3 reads TGTGCCAGCACCCAAGGGGGTTACGAAAAACTGTTTTTT.

CDR3 region: CASSPPAGEGYTF. The CDR3 DNA follows: TGTGCCAGCTCACCACCTGCAGGGGAGGGCTACACCTTC. V usage is TRBV18 and J usage is TRBJ1-2, with D possibly being TRBD1 (6 bases). The germline V and J ends were trimmed by 0 bases and 8 bases, with 10 bases remaining between them. The CDR3 has 13 residues. Germline CDR1 and CDR2: KGHSH and LQKENI.

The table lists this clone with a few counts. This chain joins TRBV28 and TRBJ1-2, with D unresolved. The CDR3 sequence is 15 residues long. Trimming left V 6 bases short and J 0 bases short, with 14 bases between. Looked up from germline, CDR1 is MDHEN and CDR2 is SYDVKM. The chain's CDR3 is CASSPGGVTNYGYTF. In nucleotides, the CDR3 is TGTGCCAGCAGCCCGGGCGGGGTGACTAACTATGGCTACACCTTC.

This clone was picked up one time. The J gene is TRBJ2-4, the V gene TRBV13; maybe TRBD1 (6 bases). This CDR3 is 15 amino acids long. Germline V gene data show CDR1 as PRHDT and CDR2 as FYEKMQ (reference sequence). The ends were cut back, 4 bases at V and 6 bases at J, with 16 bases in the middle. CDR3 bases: TGTGCCAGCAGCTCCAGGCAGACAGGAACAAACATTCAGTACTTC. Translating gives CASSSRQTGTNIQYF.

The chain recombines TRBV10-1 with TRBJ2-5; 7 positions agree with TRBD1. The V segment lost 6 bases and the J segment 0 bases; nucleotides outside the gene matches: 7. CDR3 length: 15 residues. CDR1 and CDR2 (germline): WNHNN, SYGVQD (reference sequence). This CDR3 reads CASSLGQAYQETQYF. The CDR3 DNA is TGCGCCAGCAGCTTAGGACAGGCTTACCAAGAGACCCAGTACTTC.

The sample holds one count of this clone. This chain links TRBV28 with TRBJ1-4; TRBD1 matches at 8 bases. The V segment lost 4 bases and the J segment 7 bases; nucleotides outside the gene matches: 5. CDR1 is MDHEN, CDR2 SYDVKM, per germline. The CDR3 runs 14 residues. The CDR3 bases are TGTGCCAGCAGTTCACAGGGGGTTCGTGAAAAACTGTTTTTT. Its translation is CASSSQGVREKLFF.

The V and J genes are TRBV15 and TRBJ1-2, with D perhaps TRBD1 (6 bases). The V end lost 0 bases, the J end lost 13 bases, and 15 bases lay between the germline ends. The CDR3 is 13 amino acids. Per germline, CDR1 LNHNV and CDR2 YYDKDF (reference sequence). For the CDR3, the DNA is TGTGCCACCAGCAGAGATAAGACAGGACGAATCACCTTC. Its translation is CATSRDKTGRITF.

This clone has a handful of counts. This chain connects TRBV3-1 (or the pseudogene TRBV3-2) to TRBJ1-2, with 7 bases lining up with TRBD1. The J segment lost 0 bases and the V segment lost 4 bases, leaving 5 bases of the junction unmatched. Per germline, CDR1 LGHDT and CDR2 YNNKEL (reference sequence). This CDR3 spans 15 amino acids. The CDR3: CASSPRGRSNYGYTF. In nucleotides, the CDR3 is TGTGCCAGCAGCCCCAGGGGGAGATCTAACTATGGCTACACCTTC.

The DNA of the CDR3 is TGTGCCAGCAGCCTCAGGGTGGGCTACACCTTC. Translated, it gives CASSLRVGYTF. V gene TRBV7-9 combines with J gene TRBJ1-2; possible D gene TRBD1, 5 bases. The V gene lost 5 bases and the J gene lost 8 bases, with 9 bases spanning the gap. The length of the CDR3 is 11 residues. Germline CDR1 and CDR2: SEHNR and FQNEAQ (reference sequence).

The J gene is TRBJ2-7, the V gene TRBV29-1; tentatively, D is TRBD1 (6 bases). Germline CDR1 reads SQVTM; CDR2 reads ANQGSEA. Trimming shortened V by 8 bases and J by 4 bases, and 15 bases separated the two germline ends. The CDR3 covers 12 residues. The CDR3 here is CSSWTEEYEQYF. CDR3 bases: TGCAGCTCCTGGACAGAAGAGTACGAGCAGTACTTC.